This T cell receptor beta chain was captured in a study of cytomegalovirus exposure and HLA in healthy donors. There are a few counts of this clone. Its matching antigen is unknown. The V gene lost 7 bases and the J gene lost 0 bases, with 12 bases spanning the gap. There are 15 residues in the CDR3. From germline, CDR1 is LNHDA and CDR2 SQIVND (reference sequence). With 60 Vbeta and 13 Jbeta primers, the PCR was carried out. Sequencing was performed with immunoSEQ multiplex PCR; in TCRdb, only in-frame clones are kept and a portion is missing. This table has a few hundred thousand clones, about four fifths appearing once. General study findings and limits: Association of 16,951 TCR beta sequences with HLA alleles was found at 0.05 false discovery rate in a later analysis. Earlier analysis yielded a pattern in which most TCR beta V segments were productive about 90% or about 30% of the time.

The receptor was isolated from a woman aged 50 to 60 in good health and CMV-seropositive. The chain recombines TRBV19 with TRBJ1-4; no clear D gene. The sequenced material came from PBMCs. The CDR3 here is CASNVGGATNEKLFF. Written as DNA, the CDR3 is TGTGCCAGTAATGTCGGCGGAGCAACTAATGAAAAACTGTTTTTT.